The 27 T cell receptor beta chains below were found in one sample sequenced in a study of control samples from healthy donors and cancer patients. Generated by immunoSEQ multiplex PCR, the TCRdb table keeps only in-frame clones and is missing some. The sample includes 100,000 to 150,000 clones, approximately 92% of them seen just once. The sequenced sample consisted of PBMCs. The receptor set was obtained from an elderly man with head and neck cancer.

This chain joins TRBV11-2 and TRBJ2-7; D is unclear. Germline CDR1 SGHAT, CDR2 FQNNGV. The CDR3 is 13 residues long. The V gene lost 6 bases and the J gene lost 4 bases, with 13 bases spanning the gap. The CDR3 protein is CASRDAALYEQYF. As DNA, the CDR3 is TGTGCCAGCAGGGACGCAGCTCTGTACGAGCAGTACTTC.

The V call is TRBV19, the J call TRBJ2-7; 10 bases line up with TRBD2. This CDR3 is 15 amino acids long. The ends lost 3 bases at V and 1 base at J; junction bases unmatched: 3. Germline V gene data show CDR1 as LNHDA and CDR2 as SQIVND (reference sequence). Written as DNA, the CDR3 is TGTGCCAGTAGTATGCAACTAGCGGGATCCTACGAGCAGTACTTC. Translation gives CASSMQLAGSYEQYF.

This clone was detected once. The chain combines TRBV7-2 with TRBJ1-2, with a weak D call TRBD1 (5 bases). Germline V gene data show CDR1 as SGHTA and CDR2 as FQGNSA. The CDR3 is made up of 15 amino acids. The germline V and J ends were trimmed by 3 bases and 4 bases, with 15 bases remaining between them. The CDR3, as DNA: TGTGCCAGCAGCTTGGGCGGGGCTGCGAGCTATGGCTACACCTTC. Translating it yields CASSLGGAASYGYTF.

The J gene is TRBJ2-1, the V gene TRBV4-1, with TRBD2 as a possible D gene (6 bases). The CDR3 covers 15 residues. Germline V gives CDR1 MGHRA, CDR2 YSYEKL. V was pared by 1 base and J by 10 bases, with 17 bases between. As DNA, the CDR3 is TGCGCCAGCAGCCAAGGACTAGTACCTATGGAAGAGCAGTTCTTC. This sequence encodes CASSQGLVPMEEQFF.

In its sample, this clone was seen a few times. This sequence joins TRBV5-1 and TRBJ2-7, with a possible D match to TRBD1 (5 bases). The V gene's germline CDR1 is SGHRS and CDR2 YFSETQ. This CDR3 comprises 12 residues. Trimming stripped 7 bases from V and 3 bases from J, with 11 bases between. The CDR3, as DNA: TGCGCCAGCTCGGACACCTACTACGAGCAGTACTTC. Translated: CASSDTYYEQYF.

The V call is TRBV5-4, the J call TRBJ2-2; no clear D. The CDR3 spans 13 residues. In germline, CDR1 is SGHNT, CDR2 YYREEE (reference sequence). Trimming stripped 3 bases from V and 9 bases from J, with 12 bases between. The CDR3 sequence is CASSSLTPRELFF. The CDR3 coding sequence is TGTGCCAGCAGCTCACTGACCCCCAGGGAGCTGTTTTTT.

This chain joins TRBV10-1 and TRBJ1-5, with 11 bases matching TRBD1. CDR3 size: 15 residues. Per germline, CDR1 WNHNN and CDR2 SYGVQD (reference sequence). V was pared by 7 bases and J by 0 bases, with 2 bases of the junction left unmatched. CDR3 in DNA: TGCGCCAGCAAGGACAGGGGGCTTAGCAATCAGCCCCAGCATTTT. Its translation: CASKDRGLSNQPQHF.

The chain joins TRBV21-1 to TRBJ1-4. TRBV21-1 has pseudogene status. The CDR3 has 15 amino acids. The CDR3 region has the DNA TGTGCCAGCAGTGCGGGGACGACAACTAATGAAAAACTGTTTTTT. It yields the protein CASSAGTTTNEKLFF.

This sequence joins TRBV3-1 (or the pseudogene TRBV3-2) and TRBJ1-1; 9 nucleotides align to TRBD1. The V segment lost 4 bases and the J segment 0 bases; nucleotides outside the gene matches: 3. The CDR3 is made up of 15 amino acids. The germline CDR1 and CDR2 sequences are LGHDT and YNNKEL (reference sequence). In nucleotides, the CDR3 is TGTGCCAGCAGCCCTACAGGGGGCTTGAACACTGAAGCTTTCTTT. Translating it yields CASSPTGGLNTEAFF.

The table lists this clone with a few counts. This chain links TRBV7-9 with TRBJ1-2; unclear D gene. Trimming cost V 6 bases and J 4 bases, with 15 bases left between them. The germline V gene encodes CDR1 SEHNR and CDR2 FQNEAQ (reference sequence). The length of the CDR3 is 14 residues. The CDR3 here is CASSPPDRLYGYTF. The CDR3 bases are TGTGCCAGCAGTCCCCCAGACCGCCTCTATGGCTACACCTTC.

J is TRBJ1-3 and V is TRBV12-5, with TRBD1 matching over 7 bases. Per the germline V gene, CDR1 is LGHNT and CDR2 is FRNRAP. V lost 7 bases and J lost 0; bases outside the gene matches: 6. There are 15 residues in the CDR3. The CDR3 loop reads CASDAGTVSGNTIYF. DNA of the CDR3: TGTGCTAGTGATGCCGGGACAGTCTCTGGAAACACCATATATTTT.

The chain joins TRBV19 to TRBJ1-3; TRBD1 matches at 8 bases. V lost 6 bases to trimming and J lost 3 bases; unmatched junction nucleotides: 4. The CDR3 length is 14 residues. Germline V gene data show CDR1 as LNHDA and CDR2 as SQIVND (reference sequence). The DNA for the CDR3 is TGTGCCAGTAGCCGCGGACAGGGTGGAAACACCATATATTTT. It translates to CASSRGQGGNTIYF.

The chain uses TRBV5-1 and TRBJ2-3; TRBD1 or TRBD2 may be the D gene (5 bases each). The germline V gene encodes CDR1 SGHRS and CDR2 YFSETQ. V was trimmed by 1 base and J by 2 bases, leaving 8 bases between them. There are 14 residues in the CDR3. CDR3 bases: TGCGCCAGCAGCTTGTCGGGGACCACAGATACGCAGTATTTT. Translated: CASSLSGTTDTQYF.

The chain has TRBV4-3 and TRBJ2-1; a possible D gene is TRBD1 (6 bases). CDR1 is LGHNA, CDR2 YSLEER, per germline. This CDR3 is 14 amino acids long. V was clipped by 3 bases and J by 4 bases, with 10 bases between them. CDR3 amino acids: CASSQTDSYNEQFF. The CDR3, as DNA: TGCGCCAGCAGCCAGACGGACAGTTACAATGAGCAGTTCTTC.

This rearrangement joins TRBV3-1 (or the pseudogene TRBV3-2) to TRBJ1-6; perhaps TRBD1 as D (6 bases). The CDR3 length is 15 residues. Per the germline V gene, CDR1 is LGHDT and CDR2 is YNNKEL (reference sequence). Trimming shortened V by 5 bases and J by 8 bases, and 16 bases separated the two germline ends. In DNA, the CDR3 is TGTGCCAGCAGCTTCTCAGGGGTAAAAGATTCACCCCTCCACTTT. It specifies CASSFSGVKDSPLHF.

The CDR3 bases are TGTGCCAGTATTCCTACAAAAATGACAGGTCTGAACACTGAAGCTTTCTTT. Translation: CASIPTKMTGLNTEAFF. The rearrangement uses TRBV19 and TRBJ1-1; possible D gene TRBD1, 6 bases. Germline V lookup: CDR1 LNHDA, CDR2 SQIVND (reference sequence). CDR3 size: 17 residues. Trimming cost V 7 bases and J 0 bases, with 21 bases left between them.

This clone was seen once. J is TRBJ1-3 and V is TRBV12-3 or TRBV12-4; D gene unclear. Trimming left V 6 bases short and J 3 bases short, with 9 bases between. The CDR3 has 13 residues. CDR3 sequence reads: CASRHRRGNTIYF. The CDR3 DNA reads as TGTGCCAGCAGACACCGTCGTGGAAACACCATATATTTT.

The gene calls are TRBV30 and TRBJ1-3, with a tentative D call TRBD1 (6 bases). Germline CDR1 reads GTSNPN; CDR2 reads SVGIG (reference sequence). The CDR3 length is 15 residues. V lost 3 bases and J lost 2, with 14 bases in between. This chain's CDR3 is CAWRLKQGPGNTIYF. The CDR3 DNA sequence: TGTGCCTGGAGATTAAAACAGGGACCTGGAAACACCATATATTTT.

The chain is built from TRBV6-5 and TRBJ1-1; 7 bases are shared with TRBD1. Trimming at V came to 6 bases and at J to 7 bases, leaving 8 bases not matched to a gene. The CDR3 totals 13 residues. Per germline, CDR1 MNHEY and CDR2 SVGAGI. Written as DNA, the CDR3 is TGTGCCAGCAGACGTAATCGGGACAGTGAAGCTTTCTTT. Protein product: CASRRNRDSEAFF.

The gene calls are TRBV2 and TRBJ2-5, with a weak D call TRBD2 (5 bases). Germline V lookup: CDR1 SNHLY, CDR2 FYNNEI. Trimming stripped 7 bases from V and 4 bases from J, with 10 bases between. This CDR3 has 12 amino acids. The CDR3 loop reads CASNDRGETQYF. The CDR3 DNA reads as TGTGCCAGCAATGACCGGGGAGAGACCCAGTACTTC.

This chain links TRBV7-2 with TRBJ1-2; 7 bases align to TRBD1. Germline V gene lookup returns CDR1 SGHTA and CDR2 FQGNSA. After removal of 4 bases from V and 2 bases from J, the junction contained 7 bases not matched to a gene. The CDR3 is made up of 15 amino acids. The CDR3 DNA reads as TGTGCCAGCAGCTCCCGAGGAGGGGGCAACTATGGCTACACCTTC. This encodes CASSSRGGGNYGYTF.

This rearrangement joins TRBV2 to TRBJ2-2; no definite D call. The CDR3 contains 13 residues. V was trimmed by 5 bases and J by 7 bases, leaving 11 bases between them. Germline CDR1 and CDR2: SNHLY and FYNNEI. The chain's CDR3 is CASSRSRGGELFF. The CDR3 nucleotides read TGTGCCAGCAGTCGTTCCAGAGGCGGGGAGCTGTTTTTT.

The DNA of the CDR3 is TGTGCCAGTAGATCGGTGTACGGGGACACTGAAGCTTTCTTT. Encoded protein: CASRSVYGDTEAFF. J is TRBJ1-1 and V is TRBV19; D unclear. The CDR3 has 14 residues. The V end was cut by 6 bases, the J end by 3 bases, with 14 bases between. Germline loops: CDR1 LNHDA, CDR2 SQIVND (reference sequence). Supplemented by reference TRBV19 and TRBJ1-1, the full variable domain reads DGGITQSPKYLFRKEGQNVTLSCEQNLNHDAMYWYRQDPGQGLRLIYYSQIVNDFQKGDIAEGYSVSREKKESFPLTVTSAQKNPTAFYLCASRSVYGDTEAFFGQGTRLTVV.

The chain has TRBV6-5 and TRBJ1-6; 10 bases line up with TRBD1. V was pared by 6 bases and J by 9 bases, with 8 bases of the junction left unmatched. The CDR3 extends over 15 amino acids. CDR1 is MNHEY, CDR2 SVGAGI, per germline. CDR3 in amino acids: CASRTGQGLFSPLHF. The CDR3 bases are TGTGCCAGCAGGACGGGACAGGGGCTTTTTTCACCCCTCCACTTT.

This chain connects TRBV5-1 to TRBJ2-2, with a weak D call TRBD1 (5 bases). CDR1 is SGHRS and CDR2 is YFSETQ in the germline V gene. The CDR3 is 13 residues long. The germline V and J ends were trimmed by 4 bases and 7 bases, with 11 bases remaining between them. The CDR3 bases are TGCGCCAGCAGCAAGGGGCCGATCGGGGAGCTGTTTTTT. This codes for CASSKGPIGELFF.

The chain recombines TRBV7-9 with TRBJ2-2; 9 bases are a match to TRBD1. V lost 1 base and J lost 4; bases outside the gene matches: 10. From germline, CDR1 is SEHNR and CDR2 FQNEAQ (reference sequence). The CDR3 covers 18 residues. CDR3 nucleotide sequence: TGTGCCAGCAGCTTAGGGATGCGGGACAGGGATACCACCGGGGAGCTGTTTTTT. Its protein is CASSLGMRDRDTTGELFF.

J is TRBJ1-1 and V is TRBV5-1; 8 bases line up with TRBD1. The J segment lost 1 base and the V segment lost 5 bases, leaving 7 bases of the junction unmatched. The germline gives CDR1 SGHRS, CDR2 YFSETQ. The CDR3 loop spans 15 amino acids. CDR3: CASSRGQGKNTEAFF. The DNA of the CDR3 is TGCGCCAGCAGTCGCGGACAGGGAAAGAACACTGAAGCTTTCTTT.